The text below deals with one T cell receptor beta chain. This CDR3 contains 20 residues. In the original analysis: Amplified reference gene primers provided the basis for estimating nucleated cell counts. The repertoire was sequenced with immunoSEQ multiplex PCR; TCRdb's copy has only in-frame clones and lacks some. V, J and clone size are those of that table, while D and trimming were read from the DNA. The sample has 140,000 to 150,000 clones, roughly 86% seen once. This sample was included in a study of blood T cell repertoires in COVID-19. At the level of the study: Samples came from the United States, Italy and Spain, spanning acute and convalescent COVID-19.

The chain employs TRBV21-1 and TRBJ2-5; the table's D call of TRBD2 was not tested on the DNA. TRBV21-1 constitutes a pseudogene. Sequenced material: peripheral blood. This receptor was identified in a human donor in a cohort sampled during active COVID-19. CDR3 bases: TGTGCCAGCAGCAAAGAGGGGACTAGCGGGGGGGCCCGATGGGTTGAGACCCAGTACTTC. Protein sequence: CASSKEGTSGGARWVETQYF.